This entry concerns a single T cell receptor beta chain. Its matching antigen is unknown. Researchers took blood at baseline, on cycle 4 day 1, and on cycle 7 day 1. Germline trimming cut 5 bases from V and 8 bases from J; bases unmatched to any gene: 11. This CDR3 is 15 amino acids long. Germline-derived CDR1 and CDR2 are LNHNV and YYDKDF (reference sequence). This sample was taken from a study of OX40 agonist ivuxolimab in advanced cancers. About the research overall: Patients enrolled in dose escalation were diagnosed with hepatocellular carcinoma, melanoma, renal cell or head and neck cancer. Earlier anti-PD-1, anti-PD-L1 or anti-CTLA-4 therapy was permitted; 35% to 50% had received some. Study-level points and caveats: The investigators did not determine what antigen specificity the expanded peripheral T cells had.

Assay: immunoSEQ multiplex PCR; the TCRdb copy retains only in-frame clones and omits some. The data show around 8,000 clones, with almost 90% seen just once and around 4% held by the top ten. The sequenced sample was CD4+ or CD8+ T cells sorted from blood, obtained in a trial of the OX40 agonist ivuxolimab. This chain joins TRBV15 and TRBJ2-1; TRBD2 matches at 8 bases. The sequence was obtained from an adult with an advanced solid tumor such as melanoma, head and neck, liver or kidney cancer. The CDR3 spells CATSARGRTSDEQFF. The CDR3 bases are TGTGCCACCAGCGCCCGCGGGAGGACAAGCGATGAGCAGTTCTTC.